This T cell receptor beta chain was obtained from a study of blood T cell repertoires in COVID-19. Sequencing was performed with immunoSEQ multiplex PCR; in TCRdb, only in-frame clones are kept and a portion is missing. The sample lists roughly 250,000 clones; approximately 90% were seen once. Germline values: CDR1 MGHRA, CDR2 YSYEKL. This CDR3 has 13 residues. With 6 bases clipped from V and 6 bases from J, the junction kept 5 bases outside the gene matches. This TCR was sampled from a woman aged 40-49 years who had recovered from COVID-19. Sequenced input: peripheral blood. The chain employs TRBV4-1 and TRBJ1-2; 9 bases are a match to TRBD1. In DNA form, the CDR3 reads TGCGCCAGCAGGAGGGACAGGGTCGATGGCTACACCTTC. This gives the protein CASRRDRVDGYTF.